Following are 19 T cell receptor beta chains from one sample sequenced in a study of T cell responses to AZD1222 COVID-19 vaccine. Some clones are missing from TCRdb's copy, which holds only in-frame ones; the method was immunoSEQ multiplex PCR. The sample includes 150,000 to 200,000 clones, more than 85% seen only once; the top ten take under 2%. Sequences were derived from peripheral blood, sampled 28 days after the second AZD1222 dose. The receptors here all came from an adult who received the AZD1222 COVID-19 vaccine.

In nucleotides, the CDR3 is TGCAGCGTTGGGGGAGATTCGGGAAACACCATATATTTT. This encodes CSVGGDSGNTIYF. This chain joins TRBV29-1 and TRBJ1-3; no definite D call. CDR1 is SQVTM, CDR2 ANQGSEA, per germline. The CDR3 has 13 amino acids. The V and J ends lost 4 bases and 4 bases respectively, with 11 bases between them.

The chain carries TRBV5-4 and TRBJ2-1; TRBD2 matches at 9 bases. This CDR3 is 14 amino acids long. With V trimmed by 0 bases and J by 5 bases, 0 bases remained unmatched. Germline V gene lookup returns CDR1 SGHNT and CDR2 YYREEE (reference sequence). The CDR3: CASSLGLADNEQFF. As DNA, the CDR3 is TGTGCCAGCAGCTTGGGACTAGCGGACAATGAGCAGTTCTTC. Together with reference TRBV5-4 and TRBJ2-1, the CDR3 gives the full variable domain: ETGVTQSPTHLIKTRGQQVTLRCSSQSGHNTVSWYQQALGQGPQFIFQYYREEENGRGNFPPRFSGLQFPNYSSELNVNALELDDSALYLCASSLGLADNEQFFGPGTRLTVL.

The V and J genes are TRBV3-1 (or the pseudogene TRBV3-2) and TRBJ1-5, with TRBD1 as a possible D gene (6 bases). The CDR3 has 13 residues. Germline lookup yields CDR1 LGHDT and CDR2 YNNKEL (reference sequence). Trimming pared 4 bases from V and 11 bases from J, leaving 15 bases between. CDR3 sequence reads: CASSRTATAAQHF. In DNA, the CDR3 is TGTGCCAGCAGCCGGACAGCAACGGCGGCCCAGCATTTT.

The chain recombines TRBV24-1 with TRBJ2-3, with D uncertain. With 5 bases removed from V and 6 bases from J, the gap between germline ends came to 14 bases. Germline CDR1 and CDR2: KGHDR and SFDVKD. The CDR3 extends over 14 amino acids. CDR3 nucleotide sequence: TGTGCCACCAGTGCCGGCAGGTGGTGGGATACGCAGTATTTT. Its protein product is CATSAGRWWDTQYF.

The V gene is TRBV5-4, the J gene TRBJ2-5; 9 bases match TRBD2. The CDR3 contains 14 residues. The V gene end was trimmed by 2 bases and the J gene end by 4 bases; junction bases not matched to a gene: 3. The V gene's germline CDR1 is SGHNT and CDR2 YYREEE (reference sequence). This CDR3 is CASSFLAGRETQYF. Here the CDR3 DNA reads TGTGCCAGCAGCTTTCTAGCGGGAAGAGAGACCCAGTACTTC.

The V call is TRBV11-2, the J call TRBJ2-3; 9 bases fit TRBD1. Germline V gives CDR1 SGHAT, CDR2 FQNNGV. The CDR3 contains 17 residues. Trimming took 7 bases from V and 3 from J; bases not matched to a gene: 14. The CDR3 coding sequence is TGTGCCAGCACTGGGCCTCACGGGACAGGGTATACAGATACGCAGTATTTT. Its protein is CASTGPHGTGYTDTQYF. Drawing the rest from reference TRBV11-2 and TRBJ2-3, the complete variable domain is EAGVAQSPRYKIIEKRQSVAFWCNPISGHATLYWYQQILGQGPKLLIQFQNNGVVDDSQLPKDRFSAERLKGVDSTLKIQPAKLEDSAVYLCASTGPHGTGYTDTQYFGPGTRLTVL.

The genes are TRBV15 and TRBJ2-1; D perhaps matches TRBD2 (6 bases). CDR3 length: 13 amino acids. CDR1 is LNHNV and CDR2 is YYDKDF in the germline V gene (reference sequence). V dropped 1 base and J dropped 6 bases, with 7 bases sitting between them. The CDR3 bases are TGTGCCACCAGCAGAGGGGGACTCAATGAGCAGTTCTTC. The encoded protein is CATSRGGLNEQFF.

This chain joins TRBV3-1 (or the pseudogene TRBV3-2) and TRBJ2-1; 8 bases align to TRBD2. J lost 11 bases, V lost 4 bases, and 19 bases had no gene match. Germline lookup yields CDR1 LGHDT and CDR2 YNNKEL (reference sequence). The CDR3 sequence is 17 residues long. CDR3 protein: CASSRSASGGVFSQQFF. The CDR3 DNA reads as TGTGCCAGCAGCCGGTCGGCTTCCGGGGGGGTTTTCTCTCAGCAGTTCTTC.

The chain carries TRBV20-1 and TRBJ2-7; D possibly corresponds to TRBD2 (6 bases). CDR3 length: 14 residues. Germline V gene data show CDR1 as DFQATT and CDR2 as SNEGSKA (reference sequence). Trimming shortened V by 3 bases and J by 3 bases, and 15 bases separated the two germline ends. The CDR3 coding sequence is TGCAGTGCTAGTAAGCGGGTTGGGGTCTACGAGCAGTACTTC. Protein sequence: CSASKRVGVYEQYF.

The J gene is TRBJ1-2, the V gene TRBV10-1, with D uncertain. The V end was cut by 0 bases, the J end by 4 bases, with 15 bases between. The CDR3 covers 16 residues. Germline-derived CDR1 and CDR2 are WNHNN and SYGVQD (reference sequence). The CDR3, as DNA: TGCGCCAGCAGTGAGTCTAAAGGCCTACCCAGCTATGGCTACACCTTC. Translated, it gives CASSESKGLPSYGYTF.

The V gene is TRBV5-5, the J gene TRBJ2-1; D is uncertain. The V gene lost 2 bases and the J gene lost 8 bases, with 20 bases spanning the gap. The CDR3 is 16 residues long. In germline, CDR1 is SGHKS, CDR2 YYEKEE (reference sequence). DNA for the CDR3: TGTGCCAGCAGCTTTCTAAAGGGTTACCTCACGGATGAGCAGTTCTTC. Protein sequence: CASSFLKGYLTDEQFF.

The J gene is TRBJ2-7, the V gene TRBV6-5; TRBD1 matches 10 bases. With V trimmed by 7 bases and J by 2 bases, 5 bases remained unmatched. This CDR3 is built from 14 residues. Germline-derived CDR1 and CDR2 are MNHEY and SVGAGI. CDR3 residues: CASKGTGVTYEQYF. CDR3 sequence (DNA): TGTGCCAGCAAAGGGACAGGGGTGACCTACGAGCAGTACTTC.

V usage is TRBV5-1 and J usage is TRBJ1-1; 7 bases align to TRBD1. With V trimmed by 4 bases and J by 5 bases, 8 bases remained unmatched. Germline V CDR1 and CDR2: SGHRS, YFSETQ. The CDR3 runs to 14 residues. In nucleotides, the CDR3 is TGCGCCAGCAGCCTCCGACAGGGTCCGACTGAAGCTTTCTTT. It specifies CASSLRQGPTEAFF.

This sequence joins TRBV10-2 and TRBJ1-1; D perhaps matches TRBD1 (5 bases). Germline CDR1 and CDR2: WSHSY and SAAADI. V was pared by 4 bases and J by 1 base, with 19 bases between. This CDR3 is built from 17 residues. CDR3 nucleotide sequence: TGCGCCAGCAGTGCCCGCCGAGTGGAGGGGCGGAACACTGAAGCTTTCTTT. It yields the protein CASSARRVEGRNTEAFF.

This chain uses TRBV2 with TRBJ2-4; D gene unclear. Germline CDR1 is SNHLY and CDR2 is FYNNEI. Trimming took 8 bases from V and 4 from J, leaving 18 bases between them. CDR3 size: 15 residues. The CDR3 sequence is CASEGRAPRKNIQYF. The CDR3 DNA follows: TGTGCCAGCGAAGGAAGGGCCCCTCGGAAAAACATTCAGTACTTC.

In regard to this clone: One end of the junction does not line up with germline, which may come from a read error. The chain recombines TRBV7-7 with TRBJ1-1; TRBD1 agrees at 9 bases. The germline gives CDR1 SSHAT, CDR2 FNYEAQ (reference sequence). The CDR3 has 17 amino acids. The CDR3, as DNA: TGTGCTAGCAGCTTAGGGGGGACAGGGAGCATGAACACTGAAGCTTTCTTT. Its translation is CASSLGGTGSMNTEAFF.

The chain has TRBV6-5 and TRBJ2-3; possible D gene TRBD1, 5 bases. Germline loops: CDR1 MNHEY, CDR2 SVGAGI. The CDR3 has 12 residues. Between the trimmed V and J ends, which lost 7 bases and 6 bases, there was a span of 11 bases. The CDR3: CASISGLDTQYF. CDR3 in DNA: TGTGCCAGCATATCAGGGCTGGATACGCAGTATTTT.

This chain joins TRBV6-5 and TRBJ1-2; D ambiguous. The CDR3 extends over 13 amino acids. Trimming stripped 7 bases from V and 8 bases from J, with 17 bases between. The germline CDR1 and CDR2 sequences are MNHEY and SVGAGI. The CDR3 coding sequence is TGTGCCAGCAAGCGGACCGAGCAATTAGGCTACACCTTC. Translation: CASKRTEQLGYTF.

The chain couples TRBV24-1 to TRBJ1-1; 8 positions agree with TRBD1. The CDR3 spans 15 residues. J was trimmed by 5 bases and V by 4 bases; bases with no gene match: 8. Looked up from germline, CDR1 is KGHDR and CDR2 is SFDVKD. The CDR3 is CATSDRGQGWTEAFF. The CDR3 region has the DNA TGTGCCACCAGTGACCGAGGACAGGGATGGACTGAAGCTTTCTTT.